This T cell receptor (beta chain) was sequenced for a study of cytomegalovirus exposure and HLA in healthy donors. The overall study: Most genotyped donors, 65% to 90% of about 360, had Caucasian-associated genetic ancestry. Notes on the study in general: Per a later analysis, HLA-associated TCR beta chains showed more clonal expansion than other, equally common TCR beta chains. One variant, a missense change in DCLRE1C, was linked in a later analysis to TCR beta V- and J-gene trimming.

Worth noting for this clone: Its antigen remains unidentified.

Use of 60 Vbeta and 13 Jbeta primers characterized the PCR. Sequencing used immunoSEQ multiplex PCR; TCRdb keeps in-frame clones, though not all of them. The table includes approximately 130,000 clones, roughly four fifths detected once. The CDR3 covers 13 residues. With 5 bases removed from V and 11 bases from J, the gap between germline ends came to 16 bases. Germline-derived CDR1 and CDR2 are SNHLY and FYNNEI. Sequencing was performed on PBMCs. The chain uses TRBV2 and TRBJ2-1; weak D call: TRBD1 (5 bases). This clonotype was sampled from a man aged 40-50 years in good health and CMV-seronegative. CDR3 nucleotides: TGTGCCAGCAGTACACTGGACACCGCGAAGCAGTTCTTC. It specifies CASSTLDTAKQFF.